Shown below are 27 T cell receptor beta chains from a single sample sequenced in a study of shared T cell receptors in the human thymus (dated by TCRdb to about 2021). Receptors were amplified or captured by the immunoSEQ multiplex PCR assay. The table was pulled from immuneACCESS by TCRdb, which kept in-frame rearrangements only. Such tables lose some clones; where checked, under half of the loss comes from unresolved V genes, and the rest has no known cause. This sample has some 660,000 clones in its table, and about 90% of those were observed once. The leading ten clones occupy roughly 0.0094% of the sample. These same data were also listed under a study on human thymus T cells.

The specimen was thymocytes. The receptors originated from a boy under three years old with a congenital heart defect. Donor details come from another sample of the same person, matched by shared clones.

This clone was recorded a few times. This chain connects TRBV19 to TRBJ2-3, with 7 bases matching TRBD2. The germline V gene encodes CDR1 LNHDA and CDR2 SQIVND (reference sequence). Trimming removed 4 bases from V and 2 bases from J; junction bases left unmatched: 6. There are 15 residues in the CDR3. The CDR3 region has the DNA TGTGCCAGTAGTACGCTGGGAGGGGACACAGATACGCAGTATTTT. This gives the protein CASSTLGGDTDTQYF.

CDR3 sequence: CASRVQDPAEAFF. The DNA for the CDR3 is TGTGCCAGCAGGGTACAGGACCCGGCCGAAGCTTTCTTT. J is TRBJ1-1 and V is TRBV28, with D perhaps matching TRBD1 (5 bases). Trimming removed 6 bases at V and 8 bases at J, with 16 bases between. Germline V gene sequence: CDR1 MDHEN, CDR2 SYDVKM. CDR3 length: 13 residues.

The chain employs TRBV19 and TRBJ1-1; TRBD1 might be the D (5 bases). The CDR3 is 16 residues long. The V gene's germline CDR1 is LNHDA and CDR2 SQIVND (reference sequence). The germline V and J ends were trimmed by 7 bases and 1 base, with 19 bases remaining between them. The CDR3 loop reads CASIGVGEGRNTEAFF. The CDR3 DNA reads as TGTGCCAGTATCGGTGTCGGGGAGGGGAGGAACACTGAAGCTTTCTTT.

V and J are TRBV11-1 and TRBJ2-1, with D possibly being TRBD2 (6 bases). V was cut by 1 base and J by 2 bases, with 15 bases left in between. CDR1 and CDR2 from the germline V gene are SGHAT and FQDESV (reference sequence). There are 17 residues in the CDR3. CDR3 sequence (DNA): TGTGCCAGCAGCTTAGTCGGTTGGGGGGAGCCCTACAATGAGCAGTTCTTC. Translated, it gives CASSLVGWGEPYNEQFF. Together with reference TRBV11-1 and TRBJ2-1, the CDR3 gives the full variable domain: EAEVAQSPRYKITEKSQAVAFWCDPISGHATLYWYRQILGQGPELLVQFQDESVVDDSQLPKDRFSAERLKGVDSTLKIQPAELGDSAMYLCASSLVGWGEPYNEQFFGPGTRLTVL.

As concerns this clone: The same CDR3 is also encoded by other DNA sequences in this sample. The CDR3 region has the DNA TGTGCCAGCAGTCGACAGGGGGCGACTGGAAACACCATATATTTT. Protein sequence: CASSRQGATGNTIYF. The chain carries TRBV27 and TRBJ1-3; 10 positions agree with TRBD1. V shed 5 bases and J 2 bases; nucleotides not matched to a gene: 3. Germline loops: CDR1 MNHEY, CDR2 SMNVEV (reference sequence). CDR3 size: 15 residues.

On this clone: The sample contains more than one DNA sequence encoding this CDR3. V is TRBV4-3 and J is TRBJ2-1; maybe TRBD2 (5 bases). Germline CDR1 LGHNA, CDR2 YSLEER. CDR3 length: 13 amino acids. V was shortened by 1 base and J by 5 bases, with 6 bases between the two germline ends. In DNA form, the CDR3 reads TGCGCCAGCAGCCAAGTGAGGGACAATGAGCAGTTCTTC. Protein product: CASSQVRDNEQFF.

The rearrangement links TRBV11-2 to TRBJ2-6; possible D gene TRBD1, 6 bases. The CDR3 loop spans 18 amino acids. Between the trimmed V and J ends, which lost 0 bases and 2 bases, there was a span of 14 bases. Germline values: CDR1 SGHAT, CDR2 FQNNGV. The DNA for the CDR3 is TGTGCCAGCAGCTTAGACTTCGGGACATCCCCTGGGGCCAACGTCCTGACTTTC. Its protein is CASSLDFGTSPGANVLTF. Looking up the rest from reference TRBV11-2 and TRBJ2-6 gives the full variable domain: EAGVAQSPRYKIIEKRQSVAFWCNPISGHATLYWYQQILGQGPKLLIQFQNNGVVDDSQLPKDRFSAERLKGVDSTLKIQPAKLEDSAVYLCASSLDFGTSPGANVLTFGAGSRLTVL.

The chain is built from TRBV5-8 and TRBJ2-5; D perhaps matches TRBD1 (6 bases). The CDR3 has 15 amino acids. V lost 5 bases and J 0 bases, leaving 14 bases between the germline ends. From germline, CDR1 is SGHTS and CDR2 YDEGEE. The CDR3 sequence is CASSRDRRYQETQYF. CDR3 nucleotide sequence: TGTGCCAGCAGTCGTGACAGGAGGTACCAAGAGACCCAGTACTTC.

CDR3 in DNA: TGCAGCGTTCCGGGACTAGCAGAAAATGAGCAGTTCTTC. Translating it yields CSVPGLAENEQFF. The chain employs TRBV29-1 and TRBJ2-1; 9 bases map to TRBD2. This CDR3 comprises 13 residues. Per the germline V gene, CDR1 is SQVTM and CDR2 is ANQGSEA. The J segment lost 7 bases and the V segment lost 5 bases, leaving 6 bases of the junction unmatched.

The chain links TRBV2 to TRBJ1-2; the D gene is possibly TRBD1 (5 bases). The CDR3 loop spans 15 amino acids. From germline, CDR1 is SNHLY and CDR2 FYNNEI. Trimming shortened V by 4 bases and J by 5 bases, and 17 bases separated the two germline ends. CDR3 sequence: CASSGGCRNRYGYTF. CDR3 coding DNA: TGTGCCAGCAGTGGAGGTTGCAGGAACAGGTATGGCTACACCTTC.

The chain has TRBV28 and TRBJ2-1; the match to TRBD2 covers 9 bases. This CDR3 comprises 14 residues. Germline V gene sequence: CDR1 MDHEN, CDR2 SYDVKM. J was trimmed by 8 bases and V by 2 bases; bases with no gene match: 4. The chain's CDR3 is CASSLIAGVHEQFF. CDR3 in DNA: TGTGCCAGCAGTTTAATAGCGGGAGTCCATGAGCAGTTCTTC.

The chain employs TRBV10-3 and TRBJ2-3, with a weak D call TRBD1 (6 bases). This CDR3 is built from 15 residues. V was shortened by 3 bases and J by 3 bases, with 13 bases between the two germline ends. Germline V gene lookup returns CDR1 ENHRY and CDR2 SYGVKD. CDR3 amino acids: CAISDSGVGTDTQYF. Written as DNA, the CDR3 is TGTGCCATCAGTGATTCAGGGGTCGGTACAGATACGCAGTATTTT.

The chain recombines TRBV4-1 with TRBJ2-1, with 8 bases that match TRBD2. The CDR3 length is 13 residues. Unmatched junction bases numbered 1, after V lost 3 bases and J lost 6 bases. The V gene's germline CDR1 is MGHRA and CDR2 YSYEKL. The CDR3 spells CASSQGTSNEQFF. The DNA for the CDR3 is TGCGCCAGCAGCCAGGGGACTAGCAATGAGCAGTTCTTC.

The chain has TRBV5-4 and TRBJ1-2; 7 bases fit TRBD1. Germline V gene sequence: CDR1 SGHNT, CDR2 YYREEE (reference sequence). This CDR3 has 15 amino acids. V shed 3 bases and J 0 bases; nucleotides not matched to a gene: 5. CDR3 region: CASSSTGEANYGYTF. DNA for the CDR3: TGTGCCAGCAGCTCAACAGGGGAAGCTAACTATGGCTACACCTTC.

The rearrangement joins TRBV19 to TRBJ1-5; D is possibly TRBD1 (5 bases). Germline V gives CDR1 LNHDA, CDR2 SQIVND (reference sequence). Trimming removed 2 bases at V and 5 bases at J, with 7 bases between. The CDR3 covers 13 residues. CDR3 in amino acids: CASSIKGYQPQHF. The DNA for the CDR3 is TGTGCCAGTAGTATAAAGGGGTATCAGCCCCAGCATTTT.

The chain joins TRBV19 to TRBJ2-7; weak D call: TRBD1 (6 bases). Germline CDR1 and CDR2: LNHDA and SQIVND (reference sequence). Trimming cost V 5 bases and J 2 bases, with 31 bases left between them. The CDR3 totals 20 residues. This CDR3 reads CASSQGLSALVLDSPYEQYF. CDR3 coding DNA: TGTGCCAGTAGTCAAGGTCTTTCCGCTTTGGTATTGGACAGTCCCTACGAGCAGTACTTC.

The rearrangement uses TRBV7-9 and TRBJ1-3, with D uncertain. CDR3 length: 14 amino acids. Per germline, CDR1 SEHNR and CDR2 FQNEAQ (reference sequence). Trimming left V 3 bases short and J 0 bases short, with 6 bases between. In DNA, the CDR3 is TGTGCCAGCAGCTTCCTGCGCTCTGGAAACACCATATATTTT. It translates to CASSFLRSGNTIYF.

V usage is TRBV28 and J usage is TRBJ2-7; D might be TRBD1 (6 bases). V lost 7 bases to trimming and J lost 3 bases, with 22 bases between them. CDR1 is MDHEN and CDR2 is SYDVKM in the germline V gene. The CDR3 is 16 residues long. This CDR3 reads CASNAGTPPRGYEQYF. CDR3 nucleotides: TGTGCCAGCAATGCCGGGACACCACCGAGGGGCTACGAGCAGTACTTC.

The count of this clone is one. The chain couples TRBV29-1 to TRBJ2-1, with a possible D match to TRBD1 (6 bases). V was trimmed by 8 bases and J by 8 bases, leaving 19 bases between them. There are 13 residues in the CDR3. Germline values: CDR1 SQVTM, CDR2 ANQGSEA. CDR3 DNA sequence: TGCAGCCATCGGACAGAGGATATCGATGAGCAGTTCTTC. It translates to CSHRTEDIDEQFF.

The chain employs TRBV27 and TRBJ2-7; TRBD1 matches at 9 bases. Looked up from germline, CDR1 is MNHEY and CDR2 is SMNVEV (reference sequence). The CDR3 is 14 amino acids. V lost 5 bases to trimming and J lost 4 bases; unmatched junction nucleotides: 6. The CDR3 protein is CASSLGQGRYEQYF. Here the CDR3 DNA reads TGTGCCAGCAGTCTCGGACAGGGGAGGTACGAGCAGTACTTC.

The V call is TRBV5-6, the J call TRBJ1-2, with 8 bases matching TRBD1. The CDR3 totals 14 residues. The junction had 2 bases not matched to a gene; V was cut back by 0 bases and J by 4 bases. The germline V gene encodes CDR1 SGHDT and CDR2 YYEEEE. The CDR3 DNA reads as TGTGCCAGCAGCTTGGCGCAGGGGGCCTATGGCTACACCTTC. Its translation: CASSLAQGAYGYTF.

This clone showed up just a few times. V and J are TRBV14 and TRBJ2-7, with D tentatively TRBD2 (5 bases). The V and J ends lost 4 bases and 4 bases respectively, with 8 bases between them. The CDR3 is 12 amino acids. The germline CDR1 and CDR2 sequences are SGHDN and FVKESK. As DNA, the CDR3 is TGTGCCAGCAGCCTCAGCGGATACGAGCAGTACTTC. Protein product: CASSLSGYEQYF.

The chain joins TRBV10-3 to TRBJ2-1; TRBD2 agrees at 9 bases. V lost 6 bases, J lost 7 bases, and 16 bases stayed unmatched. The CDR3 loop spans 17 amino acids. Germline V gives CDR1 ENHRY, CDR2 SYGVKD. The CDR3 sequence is CAIRGGGGQREVNEQFF. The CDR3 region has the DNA TGTGCCATCAGGGGTGGGGGGGGCCAGCGGGAGGTAAATGAGCAGTTCTTC.

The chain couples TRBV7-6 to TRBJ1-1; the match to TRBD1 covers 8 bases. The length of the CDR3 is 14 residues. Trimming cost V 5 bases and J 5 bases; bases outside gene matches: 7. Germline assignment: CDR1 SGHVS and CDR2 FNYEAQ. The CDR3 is CASSEQGVWTEAFF. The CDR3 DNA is TGTGCCAGCAGCGAACAGGGGGTATGGACTGAAGCTTTCTTT.

The CDR3, as DNA: TGTGCCAGCAGACACATACAGGGACTGAACACTGAAGCTTTCTTT. The encoded protein is CASRHIQGLNTEAFF. This chain uses TRBV6-6 with TRBJ1-1; a possible D gene is TRBD1 (6 bases). The germline CDR1 and CDR2 sequences are MNHNY and SVGAGI (reference sequence). The CDR3 spans 15 residues. V was pared by 6 bases and J by 0 bases, with 14 bases between.

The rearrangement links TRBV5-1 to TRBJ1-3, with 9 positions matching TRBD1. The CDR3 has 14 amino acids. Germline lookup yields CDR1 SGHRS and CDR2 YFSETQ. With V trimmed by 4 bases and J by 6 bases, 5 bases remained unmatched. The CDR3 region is CASSTTGGVNTIYF. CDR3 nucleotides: TGCGCCAGCAGCACGACAGGGGGGGTAAACACCATATATTTT.

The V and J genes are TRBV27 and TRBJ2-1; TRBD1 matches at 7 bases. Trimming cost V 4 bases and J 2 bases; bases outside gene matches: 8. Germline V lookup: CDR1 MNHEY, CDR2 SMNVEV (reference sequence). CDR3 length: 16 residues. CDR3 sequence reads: CASSYKGARTYNEQFF. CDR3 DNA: TGTGCCAGCAGTTATAAGGGGGCGAGAACCTACAATGAGCAGTTCTTC.